The 8 T cell receptor beta chains reported below all come from one sample, sequenced in a study of blood T cells in healthy people across ages. Combining a sample-barcoded 5' primer with a J-beta primer mix, a second PCR ran for roughly 6 to 11 cycles. TCRdb reanalysed the 5' RACE reads using MiXCR and keeps one entry per CDR3 protein. The table includes about 1.5 million distinct CDR3 sequences, approximately 43% detected once. The sample consisted of blood. The receptors originated from a woman aged 18-30 years in good health.

The chain is built from TRBV12-3 or TRBV12-4 and TRBJ1-2, with 8 bases identical to TRBD1. V trimming: 2 bases; J trimming: 4 bases; junction bases outside the gene matches: 9. The length of the CDR3 is 16 residues. CDR3 amino acids: CASSLTPQGDIYGYTF. The CDR3 DNA reads TGTGCCAGCAGTTTAACCCCACAGGGGGACATCTATGGCTACACCTTC.

This clonotype was seen only a few times. J is TRBJ1-4 and V is TRBV18; D gene unclear. V was cut by 6 bases and J by 5 bases, with 13 bases left in between. CDR1 and CDR2 (germline): KGHSH, LQKENI. The CDR3 runs 14 residues. The CDR3 region is CASSVGIGNEKLFF. The CDR3 DNA sequence: TGTGCCAGCTCGGTAGGGATCGGGAATGAAAAACTGTTTTTT.

This clonotype was seen more than once but under ten times. This rearrangement joins TRBV12-3 or TRBV12-4 to TRBJ2-5; D possibly corresponds to TRBD2 (5 bases). The assigned J gene may be wrong: the sequence end matches TRBJ2-7 better. CDR3 length: 15 amino acids. The CDR3 nucleotides are TGTGCCAGCAGCCCGCAAACGGGGTTATGGGACGAGCAGTACTTC. Translated: CASSPQTGLWDEQYF.

J is TRBJ1-1 and V is TRBV20-1; D gene uncertain. The CDR3 extends over 13 amino acids. The germline V gene has CDR1 DFQATT and CDR2 SNEGSKA (reference sequence). Trimming removed 5 bases at V and 5 bases at J, with 15 bases between. Written as DNA, the CDR3 is TGCAGTGCTGCAAGGTCCGGGGTTACTGAAGCTTTCTTT. It codes for CSAARSGVTEAFF.

The chain couples TRBV4-1 to TRBJ2-7, with D unresolved. CDR1 is MGHRA and CDR2 is YSYEKL in the germline V gene. Trimming pared 1 base from V and 0 bases from J, leaving 10 bases between. The CDR3 length is 15 residues. Here the CDR3 reads CASSQVFESSYEQYF. DNA of the CDR3: TGCGCCAGCAGCCAAGTATTTGAGAGCTCCTACGAGCAGTACTTC.

This clonotype was counted only a few times. The rearrangement links TRBV28 to TRBJ1-5; tentatively, D is TRBD1 (5 bases). Germline assignment: CDR1 MDHEN and CDR2 SYDVKM. V was shortened by 7 bases and J by 4 bases, with 14 bases between the two germline ends. The CDR3 spans 14 residues. The CDR3 here is CASITGTQNQPQHF. DNA of the CDR3: TGTGCCAGCATCACCGGGACTCAGAATCAGCCCCAGCATTTT.

This chain joins TRBV3-1 and TRBJ2-7, with D uncertain. Germline V CDR1 and CDR2: LGHDT, YNNKEL (reference sequence). This CDR3 spans 17 amino acids. The V end was cut by 4 bases, the J end by 7 bases, with 26 bases between. The CDR3 loop reads CASSPWGSRANNNEQYF. The CDR3 nucleotides read TGTGCCAGCAGCCCGTGGGGATCCAGAGCGAATAACAATGAGCAGTACTTC.

The V gene is TRBV7-3, the J gene TRBJ2-1, with D perhaps being TRBD1 or TRBD2 (5 bases each). Trimming removed 5 bases at V and 8 bases at J, with 13 bases between. This CDR3 has 13 residues. Germline loops: CDR1 SGHTA, CDR2 FQGTGA. DNA of the CDR3: TGTGCCAGCAGCGCGTTACTGGGGGATGAGCAGTTCTTC. As protein: CASSALLGDEQFF.